This T cell receptor beta chain appears in the sequencing data of a study of T cells after yellow fever vaccination. General study findings and limits: When the response was secondary, it was weaker but reached its peak faster, day 5 versus 15. Contaminants from the bulk population, in the form of abundant clonotypes, could be found in FACS-sorted repertoires. Most primary-vaccination clones recurred post-booster (approximately 96% CD4, roughly 91% CD8).

In its sample, this clonotype was seen many times. The antigen remains unidentified. For TCR, cDNA came from 5'RACE template switching, which added a universal primer site and UMIs. MiXCR was run by TCRdb on the 5' RACE reads, yielding one entry per CDR3 protein. The table records about 630,000 distinct CDR3 sequences, roughly an eighth of them present only once. Trimming took 6 bases from V and 7 from J; bases not matched to a gene: 8. Per germline, CDR1 DFQATT and CDR2 SNEGSKA (reference sequence). This CDR3 comprises 14 residues. The V gene is TRBV20-1, the J gene TRBJ2-1; 11 bases align to TRBD2. The source was PBMCs, collected on the day of the yellow fever booster vaccination. The sequence was collected from a man aged 30 to 39 who received the YFV17D yellow fever vaccine. This chain's CDR3 is CSAPTSGTTNEQFF. Here the CDR3 DNA reads TGCAGTGCCCCGACTAGCGGGACAACGAATGAGCAGTTCTTC.